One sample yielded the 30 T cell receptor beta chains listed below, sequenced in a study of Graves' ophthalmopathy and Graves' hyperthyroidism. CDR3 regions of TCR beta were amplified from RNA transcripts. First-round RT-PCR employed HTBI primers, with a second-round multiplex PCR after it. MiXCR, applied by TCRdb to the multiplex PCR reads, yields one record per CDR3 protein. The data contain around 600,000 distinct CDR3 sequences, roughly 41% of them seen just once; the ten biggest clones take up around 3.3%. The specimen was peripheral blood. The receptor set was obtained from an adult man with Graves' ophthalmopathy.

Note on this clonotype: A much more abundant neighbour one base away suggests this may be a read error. DNA of the CDR3: TGTGCCAGCAGTGAGGGGAAAGGATCCGTCGAGCAGTACTTC. It specifies CASSEGKGSVEQYF. The gene calls are TRBV2 and TRBJ2-7; no definite D call. The CDR3 is made up of 14 amino acids. CDR1 is SNHLY and CDR2 is FYNNEI in the germline V gene. V was trimmed by 3 bases and J by 6 bases, leaving 15 bases between them.

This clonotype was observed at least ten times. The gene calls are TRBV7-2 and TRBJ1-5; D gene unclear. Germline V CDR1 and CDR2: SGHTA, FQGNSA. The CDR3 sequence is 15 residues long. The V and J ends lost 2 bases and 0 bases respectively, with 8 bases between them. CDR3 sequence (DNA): TGTGCCAGCAGCTTAAGTCGGACTAGCAATCAGCCCCAGCATTTT. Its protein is CASSLSRTSNQPQHF. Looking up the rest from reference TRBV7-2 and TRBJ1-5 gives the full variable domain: GAGVSQSPSNKVTEKGKDVELRCDPISGHTALYWYRQSLGQGLEFLIYFQGNSAPDKSGLPSDRFSAERTGGSVSTLTIQRTQQEDSAVYLCASSLSRTSNQPQHFGDGTRLSIL.

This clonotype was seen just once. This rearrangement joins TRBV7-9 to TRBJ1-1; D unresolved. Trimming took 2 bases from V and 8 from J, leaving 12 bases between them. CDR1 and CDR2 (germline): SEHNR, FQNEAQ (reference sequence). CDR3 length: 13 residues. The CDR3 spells CASSLLLGGEAFF. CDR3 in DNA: TGTGCCAGCAGCTTACTACTTGGAGGGGAAGCTTTCTTT.

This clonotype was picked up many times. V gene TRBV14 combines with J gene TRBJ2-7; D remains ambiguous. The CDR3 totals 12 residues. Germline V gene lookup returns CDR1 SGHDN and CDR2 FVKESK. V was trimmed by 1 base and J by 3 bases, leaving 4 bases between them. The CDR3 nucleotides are TGTGCCAGCAGCCAAGCGTACTACGAGCAGTACTTC. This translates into CASSQAYYEQYF. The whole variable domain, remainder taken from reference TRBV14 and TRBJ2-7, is EAGVTQFPSHSVIEKGQTVTLRCDPISGHDNLYWYRRVMGKEIKFLLHFVKESKQDESGMPNNRFLAERTGGTYSTLKVQPAELEDSGVYFCASSQAYYEQYFGPGTRLTVT.

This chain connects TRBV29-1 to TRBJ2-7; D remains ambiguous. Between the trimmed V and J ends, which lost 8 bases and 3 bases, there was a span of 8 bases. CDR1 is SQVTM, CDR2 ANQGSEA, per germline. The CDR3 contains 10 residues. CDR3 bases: TGCAGCCCGACTCACTACGAGCAGTACTTC. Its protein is CSPTHYEQYF.

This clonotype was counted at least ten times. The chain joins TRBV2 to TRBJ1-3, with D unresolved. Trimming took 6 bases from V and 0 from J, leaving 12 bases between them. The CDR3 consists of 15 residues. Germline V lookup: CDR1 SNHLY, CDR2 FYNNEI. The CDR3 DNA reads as TGTGCCAGCAGCCCCGGACTGAACTCTGGAAACACCATATATTTT. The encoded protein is CASSPGLNSGNTIYF.

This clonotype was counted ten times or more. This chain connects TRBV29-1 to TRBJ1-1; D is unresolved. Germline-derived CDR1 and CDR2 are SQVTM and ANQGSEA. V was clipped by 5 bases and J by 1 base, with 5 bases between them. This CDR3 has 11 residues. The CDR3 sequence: CSVTANTEAFF. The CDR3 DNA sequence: TGCAGCGTTACTGCGAACACTGAAGCTTTCTTT.

The CDR3 reads CASSSAREVVGSPLHF. DNA for the CDR3: TGTGCCAGCAGCTCAGCTAGGGAAGTTGTGGGTTCACCCCTCCACTTT. This chain connects TRBV7-2 to TRBJ1-6; the D is unclear. CDR1 SGHTA and CDR2 FQGNSA come from the germline V gene. The CDR3 loop spans 16 amino acids. V lost 4 bases to trimming and J lost 9 bases, with 19 bases between them.

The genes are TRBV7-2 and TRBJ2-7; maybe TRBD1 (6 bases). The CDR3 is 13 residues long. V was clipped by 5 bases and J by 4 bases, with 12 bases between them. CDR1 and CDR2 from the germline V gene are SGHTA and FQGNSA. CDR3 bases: TGTGCCAGCAGCATAGGACAGCAGTACGAGCAGTACTTC. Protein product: CASSIGQQYEQYF.

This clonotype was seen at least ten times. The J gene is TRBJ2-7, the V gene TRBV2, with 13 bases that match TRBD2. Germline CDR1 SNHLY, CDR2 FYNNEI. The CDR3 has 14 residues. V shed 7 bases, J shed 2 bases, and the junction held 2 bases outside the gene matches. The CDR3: CASTGTSGTYEQYF. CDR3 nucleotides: TGTGCCAGCACGGGGACTAGCGGGACCTACGAGCAGTACTTC.

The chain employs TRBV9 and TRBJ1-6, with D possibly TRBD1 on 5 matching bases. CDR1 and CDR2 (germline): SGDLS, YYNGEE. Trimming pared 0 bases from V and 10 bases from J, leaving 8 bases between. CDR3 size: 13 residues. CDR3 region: CASSVEGQSPLHF. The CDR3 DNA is TGTGCCAGCAGCGTAGAAGGACAATCACCCCTCCACTTT.

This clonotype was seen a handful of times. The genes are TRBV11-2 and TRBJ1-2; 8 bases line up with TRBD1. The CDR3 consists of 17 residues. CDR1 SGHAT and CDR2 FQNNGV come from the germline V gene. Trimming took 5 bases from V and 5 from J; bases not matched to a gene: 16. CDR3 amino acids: CASSPGQGRGGTYGYTF. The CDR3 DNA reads TGTGCCAGCAGCCCCGGACAGGGCCGAGGGGGGACATATGGCTACACCTTC.

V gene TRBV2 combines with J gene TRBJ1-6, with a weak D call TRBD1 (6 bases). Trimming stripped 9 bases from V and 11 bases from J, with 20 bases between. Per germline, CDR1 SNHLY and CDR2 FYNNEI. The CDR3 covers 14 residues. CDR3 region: CASTNTGNRAPLHF. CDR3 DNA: TGTGCCAGTACGAATACAGGGAATAGGGCACCCCTCCACTTT.

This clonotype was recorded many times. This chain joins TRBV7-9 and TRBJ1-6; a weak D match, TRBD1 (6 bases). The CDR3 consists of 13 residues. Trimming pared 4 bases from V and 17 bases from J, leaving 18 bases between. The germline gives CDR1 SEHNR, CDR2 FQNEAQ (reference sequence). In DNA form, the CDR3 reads TGTGCCAGCAGCTCAGAGGGGGGACGGATTATCCACTTT. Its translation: CASSSEGGRIIHF. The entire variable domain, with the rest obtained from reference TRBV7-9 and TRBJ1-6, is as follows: DTGVSQNPRHKITKRGQNVTFRCDPISEHNRLYWYRQTLGQGPEFLTYFQNEAQLEKSRLLSDRFSAERPKGSFSTLEIQRTEQGDSAMYLCASSSEGGRIIHFGNGTRLTVT.

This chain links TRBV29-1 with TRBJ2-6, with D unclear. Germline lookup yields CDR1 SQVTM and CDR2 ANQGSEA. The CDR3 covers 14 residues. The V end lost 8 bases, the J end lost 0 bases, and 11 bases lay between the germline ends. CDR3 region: CSSQERSGANVLTF. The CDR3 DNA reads TGCAGCAGCCAAGAGCGCTCTGGGGCCAACGTCCTGACTTTC.

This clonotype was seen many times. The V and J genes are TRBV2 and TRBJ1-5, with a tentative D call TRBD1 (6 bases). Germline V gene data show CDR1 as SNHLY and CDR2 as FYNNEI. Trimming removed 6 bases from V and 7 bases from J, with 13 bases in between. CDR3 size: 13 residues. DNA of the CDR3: TGTGCCAGCAGGTCCGGGGGCGGACAGCCCCAGCATTTT. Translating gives CASRSGGGQPQHF.

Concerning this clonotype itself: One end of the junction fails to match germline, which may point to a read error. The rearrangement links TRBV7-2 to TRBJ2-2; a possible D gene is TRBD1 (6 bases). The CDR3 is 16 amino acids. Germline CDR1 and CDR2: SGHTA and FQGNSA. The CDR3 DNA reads TGTGCCGGCAGCCATATTCCGGGACAACGGACCGGGGAGCTGTTTTTT. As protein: CAGSHIPGQRTGELFF.

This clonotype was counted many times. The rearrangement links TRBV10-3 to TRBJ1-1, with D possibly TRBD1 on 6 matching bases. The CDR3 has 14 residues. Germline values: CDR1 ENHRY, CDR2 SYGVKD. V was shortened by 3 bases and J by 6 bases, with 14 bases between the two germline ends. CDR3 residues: CAISEPERQAEAFF. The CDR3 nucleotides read TGTGCCATCAGTGAACCCGAGAGACAGGCTGAAGCTTTCTTT.

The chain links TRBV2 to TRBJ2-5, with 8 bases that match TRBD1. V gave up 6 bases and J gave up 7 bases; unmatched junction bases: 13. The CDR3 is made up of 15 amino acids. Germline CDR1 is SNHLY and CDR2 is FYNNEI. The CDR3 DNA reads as TGTGCCAGCAGCAAGCCGGGCAGGGGGCGGGGGACCCAGTACTTC. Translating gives CASSKPGRGRGTQYF.

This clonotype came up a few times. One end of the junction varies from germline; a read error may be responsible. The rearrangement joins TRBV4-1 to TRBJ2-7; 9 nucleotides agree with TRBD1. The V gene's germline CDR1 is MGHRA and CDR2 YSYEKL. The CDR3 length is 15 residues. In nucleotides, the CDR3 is TGTGCCAGCAGTTACCGGACAGGGGCCTCCTACGAGCAGTACTTC. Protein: CASSYRTGASYEQYF.

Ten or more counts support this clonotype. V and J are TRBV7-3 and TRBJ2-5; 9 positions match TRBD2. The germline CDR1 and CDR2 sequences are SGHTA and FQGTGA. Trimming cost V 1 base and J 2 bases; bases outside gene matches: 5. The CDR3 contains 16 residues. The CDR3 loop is CASSLSIAGEQETQYF. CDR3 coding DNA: TGTGCCAGCAGCTTAAGTATAGCGGGGGAACAAGAGACCCAGTACTTC.

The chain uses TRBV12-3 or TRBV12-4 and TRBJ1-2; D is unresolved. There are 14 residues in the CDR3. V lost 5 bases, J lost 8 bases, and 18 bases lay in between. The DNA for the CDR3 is TGTGCCAGCAGTGACCAAGGACCCTGCGCGGGCTACACCTTC. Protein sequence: CASSDQGPCAGYTF.

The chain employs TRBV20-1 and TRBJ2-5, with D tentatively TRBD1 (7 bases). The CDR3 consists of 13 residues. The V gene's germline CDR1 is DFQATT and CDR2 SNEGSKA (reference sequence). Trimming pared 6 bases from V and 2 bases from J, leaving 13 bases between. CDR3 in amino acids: CSAEGAAQETQYF. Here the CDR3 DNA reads TGCAGTGCGGAGGGGGCAGCGCAAGAGACCCAGTACTTC.

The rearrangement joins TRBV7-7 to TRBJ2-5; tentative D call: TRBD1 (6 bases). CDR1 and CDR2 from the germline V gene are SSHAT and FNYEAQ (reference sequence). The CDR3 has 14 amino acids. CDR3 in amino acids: CAPPTGTLEVTQYF. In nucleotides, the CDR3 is TGTGCTCCACCTACCGGGACACTGGAGGTGACCCAGTACTTC.

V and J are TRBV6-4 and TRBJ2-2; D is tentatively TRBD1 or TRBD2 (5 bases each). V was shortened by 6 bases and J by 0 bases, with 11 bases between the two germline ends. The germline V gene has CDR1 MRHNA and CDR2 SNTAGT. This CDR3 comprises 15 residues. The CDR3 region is CASRDGASNTGELFF. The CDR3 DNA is TGTGCCAGCAGGGACGGGGCGTCGAACACCGGGGAGCTGTTTTTT.

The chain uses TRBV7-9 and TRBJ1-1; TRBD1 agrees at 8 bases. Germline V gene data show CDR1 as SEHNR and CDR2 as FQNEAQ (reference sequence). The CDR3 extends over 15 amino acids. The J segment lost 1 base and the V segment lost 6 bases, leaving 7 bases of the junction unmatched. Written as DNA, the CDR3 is TGTGCCAGCAGACCGGGACAGGTGGGGAACACTGAAGCTTTCTTT. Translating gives CASRPGQVGNTEAFF.

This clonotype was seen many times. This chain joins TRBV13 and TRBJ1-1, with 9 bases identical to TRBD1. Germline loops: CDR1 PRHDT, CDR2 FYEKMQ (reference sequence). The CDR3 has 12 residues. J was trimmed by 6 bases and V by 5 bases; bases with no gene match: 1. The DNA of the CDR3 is TGTGCCAGCAGCAACAGGGGGCCTGAAGCTTTCTTT. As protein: CASSNRGPEAFF.

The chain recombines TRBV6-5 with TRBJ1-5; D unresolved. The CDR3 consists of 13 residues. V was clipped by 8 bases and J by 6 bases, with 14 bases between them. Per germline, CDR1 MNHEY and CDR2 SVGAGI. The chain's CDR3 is CASLAASGQPQHF. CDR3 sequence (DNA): TGTGCCAGCTTGGCGGCATCGGGTCAGCCCCAGCATTTT.

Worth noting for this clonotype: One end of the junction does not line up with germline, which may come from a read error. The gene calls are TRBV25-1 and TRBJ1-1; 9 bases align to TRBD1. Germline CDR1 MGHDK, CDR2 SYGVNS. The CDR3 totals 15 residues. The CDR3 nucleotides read TGTGCCAGCAGTGAGGTTACAGGGGGCCCGACTGAAGCTTCCTTT. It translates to CASSEVTGGPTEASF.

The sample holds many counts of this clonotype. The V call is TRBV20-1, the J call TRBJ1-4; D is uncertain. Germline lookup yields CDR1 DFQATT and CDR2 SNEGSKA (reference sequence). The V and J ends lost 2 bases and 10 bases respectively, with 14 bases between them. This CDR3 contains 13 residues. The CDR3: CSARPFPVGKLFF. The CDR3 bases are TGCAGTGCTAGACCGTTCCCCGTCGGAAAACTGTTTTTT.